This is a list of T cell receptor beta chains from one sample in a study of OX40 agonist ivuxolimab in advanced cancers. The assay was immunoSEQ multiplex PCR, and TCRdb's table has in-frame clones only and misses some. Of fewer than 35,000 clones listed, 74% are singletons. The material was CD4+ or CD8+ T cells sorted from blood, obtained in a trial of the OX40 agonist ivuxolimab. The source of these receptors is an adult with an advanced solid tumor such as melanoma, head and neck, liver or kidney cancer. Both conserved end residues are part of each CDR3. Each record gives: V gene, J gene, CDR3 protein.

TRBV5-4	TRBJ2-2	CASSPQDGELFF
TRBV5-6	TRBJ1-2	CASSLEIRYGGYTF
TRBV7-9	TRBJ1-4	CASSFRGEKLFF
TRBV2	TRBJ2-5	CASSDRAGAGETQYF
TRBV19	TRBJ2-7	CASSIGTGVEQYF
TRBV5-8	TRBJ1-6	CASSSRPSSYNSPLHF
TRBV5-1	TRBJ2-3	CASSLGDRADTQYF
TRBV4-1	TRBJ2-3	CASSQEASGGARDTQYF
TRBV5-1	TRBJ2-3	CASSRDGGDTQYF
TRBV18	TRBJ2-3	CASSSGTDDTQYF
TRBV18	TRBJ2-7	CASSPHETGVNEQYF
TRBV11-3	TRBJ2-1	CASSWTGLPYNEQFF
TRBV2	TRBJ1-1	CASSELESTEAFF
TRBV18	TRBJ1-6	CASSPRGDSPLHF
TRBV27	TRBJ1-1	CASSPSVRTEAFF
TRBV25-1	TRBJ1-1	CASSDPRGAGEAFF
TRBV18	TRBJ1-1	CASSPRESPNTEAFF
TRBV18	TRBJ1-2	CASSPNPGVGGYTF
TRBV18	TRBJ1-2	CASSPRQGWGANYGYTF
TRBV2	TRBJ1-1	CASRRDPVSEAFF
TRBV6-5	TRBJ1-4	CASSRGANEKLFF
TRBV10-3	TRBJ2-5	CAIREGETQYF
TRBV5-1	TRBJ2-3	CASSLGFLAGGTDTQYF
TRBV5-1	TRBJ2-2	CASSLGENTGELFF
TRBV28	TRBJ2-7	CASSSIAGGGSFDEQYF
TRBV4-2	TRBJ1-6	CASSHLVGGPLHF
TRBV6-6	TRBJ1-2	CASRQGGGYTF
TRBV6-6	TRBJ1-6	CASRLTANNSPLHF
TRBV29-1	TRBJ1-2	CSVEDLDPKGYTF
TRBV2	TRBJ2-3	CASSKTQGGVRYTDTQYF
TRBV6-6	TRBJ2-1	CASSPDRDYHYNEQFF
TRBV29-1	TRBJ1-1	CSAAGQGDTEAFF
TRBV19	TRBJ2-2	CASSIRGTVPGELFF
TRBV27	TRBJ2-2	CASSFEVNTGELFF
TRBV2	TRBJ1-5	CASSEIGSNQPQHF
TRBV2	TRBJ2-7	CASSLSSYEQYF
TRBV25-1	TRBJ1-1	CASSKAFF
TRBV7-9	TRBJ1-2	CASSLVYGYTF
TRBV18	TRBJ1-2	CASSPAGDPYGYTF
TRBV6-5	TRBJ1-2	CASSYGAPLTSGYTF
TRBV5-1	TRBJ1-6	CASSLGSTNSPLHF
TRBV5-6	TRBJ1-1	CASSLRGQQAFF
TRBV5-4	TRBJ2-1	CASSIAGGRNEQFF
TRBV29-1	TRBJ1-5	CSVVNGGNQPQHF